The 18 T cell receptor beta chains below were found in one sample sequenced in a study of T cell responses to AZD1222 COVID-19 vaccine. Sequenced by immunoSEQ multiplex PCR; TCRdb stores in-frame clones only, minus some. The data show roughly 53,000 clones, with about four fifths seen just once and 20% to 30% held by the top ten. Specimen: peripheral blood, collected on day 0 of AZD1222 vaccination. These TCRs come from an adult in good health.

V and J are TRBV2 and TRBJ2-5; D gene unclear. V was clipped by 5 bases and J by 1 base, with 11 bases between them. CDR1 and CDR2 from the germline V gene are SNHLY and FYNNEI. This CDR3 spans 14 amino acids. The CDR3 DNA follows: TGTGCCAGCAGTATTAGTCCATTCCAAGAGACCCAGTACTTC. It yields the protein CASSISPFQETQYF.

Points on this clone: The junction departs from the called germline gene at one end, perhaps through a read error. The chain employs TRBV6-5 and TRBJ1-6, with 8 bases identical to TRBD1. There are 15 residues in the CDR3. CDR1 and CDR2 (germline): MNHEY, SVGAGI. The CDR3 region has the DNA TGTGCCAGCAATTACCGACAGGGGCTGAATTCACCCCTCCACTTT. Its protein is CASNYRQGLNSPLHF.

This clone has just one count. CDR3 protein: CASVVAGGPRAGELFF. The CDR3, as DNA: TGTGCCAGCGTCGTAGCGGGAGGGCCTCGGGCCGGGGAGCTGTTTTTT. The rearrangement joins TRBV28 to TRBJ2-2, with 11 positions matching TRBD2. The CDR3 covers 16 residues. Germline trimming cut 8 bases from V and 6 bases from J; bases unmatched to any gene: 11. Germline lookup yields CDR1 MDHEN and CDR2 SYDVKM. The complete variable domain, with remaining parts taken from reference TRBV28 and TRBJ2-2, reads DVKVTQSSRYLVKRTGEKVFLECVQDMDHENMFWYRQDPGLGLRLIYFSYDVKMKEKGDIPEGYSVSREKKERFSLILESASTNQTSMYLCASVVAGGPRAGELFFGEGSRLTVL.

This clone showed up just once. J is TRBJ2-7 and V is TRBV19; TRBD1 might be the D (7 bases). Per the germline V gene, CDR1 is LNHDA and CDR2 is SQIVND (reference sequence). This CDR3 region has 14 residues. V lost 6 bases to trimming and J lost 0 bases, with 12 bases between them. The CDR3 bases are TGTGCCAGTAGGAGACAGGGAGGCTCCTACGAGCAGTACTTC. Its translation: CASRRQGGSYEQYF. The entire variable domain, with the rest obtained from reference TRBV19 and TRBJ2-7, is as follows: DGGITQSPKYLFRKEGQNVTLSCEQNLNHDAMYWYRQDPGQGLRLIYYSQIVNDFQKGDIAEGYSVSREKKESFPLTVTSAQKNPTAFYLCASRRQGGSYEQYFGPGTRLTVT.

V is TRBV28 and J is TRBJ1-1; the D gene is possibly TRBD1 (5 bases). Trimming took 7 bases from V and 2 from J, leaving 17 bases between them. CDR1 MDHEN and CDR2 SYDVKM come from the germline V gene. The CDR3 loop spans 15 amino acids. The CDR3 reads CASTTMGTGNTEAFF. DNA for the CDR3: TGTGCCAGCACCACAATGGGGACGGGTAACACTGAAGCTTTCTTT.

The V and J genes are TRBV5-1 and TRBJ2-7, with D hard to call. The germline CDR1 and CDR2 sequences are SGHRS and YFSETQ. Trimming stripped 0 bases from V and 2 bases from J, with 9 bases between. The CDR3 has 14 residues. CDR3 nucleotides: TGCGCCAGCAGCTTGGGGGTTTCAGCCTACGAGCAGTACTTC. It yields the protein CASSLGVSAYEQYF. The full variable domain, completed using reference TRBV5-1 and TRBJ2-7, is KAGVTQTPRYLIKTRGQQVTLSCSPISGHRSVSWYQQTPGQGLQFLFEYFSETQRNKGNFPGRFSGRQFSNSRSEMNVSTLELGDSALYLCASSLGVSAYEQYFGPGTRLTVT.

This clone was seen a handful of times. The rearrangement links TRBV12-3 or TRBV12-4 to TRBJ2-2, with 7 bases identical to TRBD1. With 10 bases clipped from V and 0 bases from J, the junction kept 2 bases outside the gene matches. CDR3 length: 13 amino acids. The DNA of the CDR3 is TGTGCCATCGACAGGGCGAACACCGGGGAGCTGTTTTTT. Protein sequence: CAIDRANTGELFF.

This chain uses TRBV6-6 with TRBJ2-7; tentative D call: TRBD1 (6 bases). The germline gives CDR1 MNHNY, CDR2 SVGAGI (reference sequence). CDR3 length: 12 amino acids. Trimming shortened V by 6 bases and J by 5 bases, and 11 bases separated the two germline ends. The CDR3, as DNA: TGTGCCAGCAGACAGGGTTACCACGAGCAGTACTTC. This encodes CASRQGYHEQYF.

In DNA, the CDR3 is TGTGCCAGCAGTGAAGCGCCGGGGCGGAACATCAATCAGCCCCAGCATTTT. Translated, it gives CASSEAPGRNINQPQHF. This chain links TRBV6-1 with TRBJ1-5, with D possibly being TRBD1 (5 bases). The CDR3 is 17 amino acids. In germline, CDR1 is MNHNS, CDR2 SASEGT. The V gene lost 0 bases and the J gene lost 3 bases, with 15 bases spanning the gap.

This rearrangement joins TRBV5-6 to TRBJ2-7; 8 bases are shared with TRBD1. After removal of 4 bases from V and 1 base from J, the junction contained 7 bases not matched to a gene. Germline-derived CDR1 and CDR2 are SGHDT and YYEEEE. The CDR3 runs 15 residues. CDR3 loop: CASSPRGQGSYEQYF. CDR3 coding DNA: TGTGCCAGCAGCCCCCGAGGACAGGGTTCCTACGAGCAGTACTTC.

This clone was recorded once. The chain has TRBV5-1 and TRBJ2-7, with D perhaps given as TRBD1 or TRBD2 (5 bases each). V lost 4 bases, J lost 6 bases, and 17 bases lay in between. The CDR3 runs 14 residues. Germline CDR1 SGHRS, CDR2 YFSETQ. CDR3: CASSVDPAGTEQYF. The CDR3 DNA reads TGCGCCAGCAGCGTGGACCCCGCCGGGACCGAGCAGTACTTC.

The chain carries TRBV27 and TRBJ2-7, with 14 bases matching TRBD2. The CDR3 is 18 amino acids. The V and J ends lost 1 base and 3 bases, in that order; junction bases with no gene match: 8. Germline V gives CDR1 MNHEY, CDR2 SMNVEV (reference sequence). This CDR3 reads CASSLFRGLAGGGYEQYF. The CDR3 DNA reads TGTGCCAGCAGTTTATTTCGCGGACTAGCGGGAGGCGGCTACGAGCAGTACTTC.

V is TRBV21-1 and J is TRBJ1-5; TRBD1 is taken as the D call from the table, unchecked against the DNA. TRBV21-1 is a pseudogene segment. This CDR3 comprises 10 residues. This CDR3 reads CASQDQPQHF. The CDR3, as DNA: TGTGCCAGCCAGGATCAGCCCCAGCATTTT.

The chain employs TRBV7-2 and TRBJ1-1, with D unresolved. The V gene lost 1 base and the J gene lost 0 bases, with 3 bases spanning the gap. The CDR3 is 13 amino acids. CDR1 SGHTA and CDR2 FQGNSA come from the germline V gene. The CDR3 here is CASSLDLNTEAFF. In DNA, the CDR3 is TGTGCCAGCAGCTTAGATTTGAACACTGAAGCTTTCTTT.

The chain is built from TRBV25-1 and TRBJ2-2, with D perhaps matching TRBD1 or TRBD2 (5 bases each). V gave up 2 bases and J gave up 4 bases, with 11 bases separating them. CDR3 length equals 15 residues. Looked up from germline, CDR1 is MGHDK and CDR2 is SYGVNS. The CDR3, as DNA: TGTGCCAGCAGTGAAATAGGGACGGGCACCGGGGAGCTGTTTTTT. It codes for CASSEIGTGTGELFF.

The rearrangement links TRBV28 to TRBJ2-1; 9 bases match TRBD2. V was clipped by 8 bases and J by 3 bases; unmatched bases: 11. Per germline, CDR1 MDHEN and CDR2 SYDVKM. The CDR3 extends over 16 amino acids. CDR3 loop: CASRGGGPGSYNEQFF. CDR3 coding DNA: TGTGCCAGCCGCGGGGGGGGTCCCGGGAGCTACAATGAGCAGTTCTTC.

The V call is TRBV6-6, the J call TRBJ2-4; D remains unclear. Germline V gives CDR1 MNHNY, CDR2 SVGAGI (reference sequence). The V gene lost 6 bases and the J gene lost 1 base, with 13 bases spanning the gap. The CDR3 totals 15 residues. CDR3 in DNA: TGTGCCAGCAGCGACACGACATGGGCCAAAAACATTCAGTACTTC. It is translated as CASSDTTWAKNIQYF.

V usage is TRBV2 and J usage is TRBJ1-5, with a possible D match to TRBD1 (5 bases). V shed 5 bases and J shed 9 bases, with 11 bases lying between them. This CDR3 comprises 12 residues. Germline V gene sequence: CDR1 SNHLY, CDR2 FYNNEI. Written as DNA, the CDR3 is TGTGCCAGCAGTTTCAGGGAGGCGCCCCAGCATTTT. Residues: CASSFREAPQHF.